The 17 T cell receptor beta chains presented below share a single source sample, sequenced in a study of blood T cell repertoires in COVID-19. Produced via immunoSEQ multiplex PCR; TCRdb's table is partial and in-frame only. Of under 250,000 clones listed, around four fifths are singletons. Input material: peripheral blood. All receptors derive from a woman aged 55-69 years with active or convalescent COVID-19.

This chain links TRBV18 with TRBJ2-2; 7 positions match TRBD1. The CDR3 extends over 16 amino acids. J was trimmed by 1 base and V by 1 base; bases with no gene match: 3. Germline V gives CDR1 KGHSH, CDR2 LQKENI. The CDR3 here is CASSPLPGGNTGELFF. In nucleotides, the CDR3 is TGTGCCAGCTCACCACTGCCAGGGGGGAACACCGGGGAGCTGTTTTTT.

Here the CDR3 DNA reads TGTGCCAGTAGTTCGCGGGACCGAGGGAACTATGGCTACACCTTC. It yields the protein CASSSRDRGNYGYTF. The chain recombines TRBV19 with TRBJ1-2; TRBD1 might be the D (5 bases). With 5 bases removed from V and 2 bases from J, the gap between germline ends came to 15 bases. The CDR3 runs to 15 residues. Germline CDR1 and CDR2: LNHDA and SQIVND (reference sequence).

The rearrangement uses TRBV11-2 and TRBJ1-1, with D perhaps matching TRBD1 (6 bases). This CDR3 spans 14 amino acids. Germline lookup yields CDR1 SGHAT and CDR2 FQNNGV. Trimming stripped 4 bases from V and 10 bases from J, with 19 bases between. CDR3 DNA: TGTGCCAGCAGCTACTTACAGGGTTCCAGGGGAGCTTTCTTT. This encodes CASSYLQGSRGAFF.

The J gene is TRBJ2-5, the V gene TRBV5-5, with TRBD1 matching 9 bases. Losses at the gene ends were 4 bases for V and 2 bases for J; bases not matched to a gene: 9. CDR3 length equals 16 residues. The germline CDR1 and CDR2 sequences are SGHKS and YYEKEE (reference sequence). The CDR3 nucleotides read TGTGCCAGCAGCCTCCACCCGGACAGGGGTCAAGAGACCCAGTACTTC. Translation: CASSLHPDRGQETQYF.

The CDR3 nucleotides read TGTGCCAGCAGCCAAGACATCGGAACAGCACACTATGGCTACACCTTC. Protein product: CASSQDIGTAHYGYTF. This chain connects TRBV14 to TRBJ1-2, with D unresolved. V lost 0 bases, J lost 3 bases, and 14 bases lay in between. The germline V gene has CDR1 SGHDN and CDR2 FVKESK. CDR3 length: 16 amino acids.

CDR3 loop: CASSLTGNDSPLHF. CDR3 nucleotide sequence: TGCGCCAGCAGCCTGACAGGGAATGATTCACCCCTCCACTTT. The chain uses TRBV5-1 and TRBJ1-6; TRBD1 matches at 7 bases. The V segment lost 4 bases and the J segment 8 bases; nucleotides outside the gene matches: 6. Per the germline V gene, CDR1 is SGHRS and CDR2 is YFSETQ. The length of the CDR3 is 14 residues.

The chain uses TRBV10-3 and TRBJ1-1, with 7 bases aligning to TRBD1. This CDR3 spans 17 amino acids. After removal of 0 bases from V and 0 bases from J, the junction contained 7 bases not matched to a gene. CDR1 is ENHRY, CDR2 SYGVKD, per germline. The CDR3 loop reads CAISESIRDSMNTEAFF. In DNA, the CDR3 is TGTGCCATCAGTGAGTCGATCCGGGACAGCATGAACACTGAAGCTTTCTTT.

The genes are TRBV18 and TRBJ2-7; D gene uncertain. CDR1 is KGHSH, CDR2 LQKENI, per germline. The CDR3 contains 13 residues. V was cut by 3 bases and J by 2 bases, with 8 bases left in between. The CDR3 loop reads CASSPELTYEQYF. The CDR3 coding sequence is TGTGCCAGCTCACCCGAGTTAACCTACGAGCAGTACTTC. The full variable domain, its missing parts supplied by reference TRBV18 and TRBJ2-7, is NAGVMQNPRHLVRRRGQEARLRCSPMKGHSHVYWYRQLPEEGLKFMVYLQKENIIDESGMPKERFSAEFPKEGPSILRIQQVVRGDSAAYFCASSPELTYEQYFGPGTRLTVT.

The gene calls are TRBV6-5 and TRBJ1-2; 11 nucleotides align to TRBD1. CDR1 and CDR2 (germline): MNHEY, SVGAGI. The CDR3 contains 16 residues. V shed 0 bases, J shed 4 bases, and the junction held 4 bases outside the gene matches. The CDR3 region is CASSYSDRGLFYGYTF. In nucleotides, the CDR3 is TGTGCCAGCAGTTACTCGGACAGGGGGCTATTCTATGGCTACACCTTC.

This clone was counted only a few times. The chain employs TRBV4-1 and TRBJ1-1, with D possibly matching TRBD1 (5 bases). The germline V gene has CDR1 MGHRA and CDR2 YSYEKL. The CDR3 is 16 amino acids. The V and J ends lost 3 bases and 5 bases respectively, with 19 bases between them. The CDR3 DNA reads as TGCGCCAGCAGCCAGGCTGGGGGGGTTGGAGAAACTGAAGCTTTCTTT. Protein: CASSQAGGVGETEAFF.

This chain uses TRBV6-2 or TRBV6-3 with TRBJ2-5; 7 bases align to TRBD2. In germline, CDR1 is MNHEY, CDR2 SVGEGT. Trimming at V came to 2 bases and at J to 5 bases, leaving 8 bases not matched to a gene. CDR3 length: 15 residues. The CDR3 sequence is CASSYMREIRETQYF. CDR3 bases: TGTGCCAGCAGTTACATGCGGGAGATTCGGGAGACCCAGTACTTC.

This chain connects TRBV29-1 to TRBJ2-5; D remains ambiguous. This CDR3 comprises 13 residues. Germline loops: CDR1 SQVTM, CDR2 ANQGSEA. Trimming stripped 4 bases from V and 0 bases from J, with 9 bases between. Written as DNA, the CDR3 is TGCAGCGTTGCAGGCTTCTACCAAGAGACCCAGTACTTC. It is translated as CSVAGFYQETQYF.

This clone was seen a handful of times. V gene TRBV18 combines with J gene TRBJ1-1; 7 bases fit TRBD1. With V trimmed by 6 bases and J by 6 bases, 7 bases remained unmatched. The CDR3 extends over 13 amino acids. Germline lookup yields CDR1 KGHSH and CDR2 LQKENI. For the CDR3, the DNA is TGTGCCAGCTCCCCGACAGGGTTGGCTGAAGCTTTCTTT. Its protein product is CASSPTGLAEAFF. Drawing the rest from reference TRBV18 and TRBJ1-1, the complete variable domain is NAGVMQNPRHLVRRRGQEARLRCSPMKGHSHVYWYRQLPEEGLKFMVYLQKENIIDESGMPKERFSAEFPKEGPSILRIQQVVRGDSAAYFCASSPTGLAEAFFGQGTRLTVV.

As to this clone: Other DNA sequences from this sample encode an identical CDR3 as well. This chain connects TRBV27 to TRBJ2-1, with D tentatively TRBD1 (6 bases). The germline V gene encodes CDR1 MNHEY and CDR2 SMNVEV (reference sequence). There are 11 residues in the CDR3. Trimming removed 3 bases at V and 10 bases at J, with 7 bases between. The CDR3 protein is CASSLRGEQFF. Written as DNA, the CDR3 is TGTGCCAGCAGTTTGAGGGGGGAGCAGTTCTTC.

The chain recombines TRBV29-1 with TRBJ2-3, with 7 bases aligning to TRBD1. Germline lookup yields CDR1 SQVTM and CDR2 ANQGSEA. The CDR3 consists of 14 residues. V lost 6 bases to trimming and J lost 1 base; unmatched junction nucleotides: 7. This chain's CDR3 is CSVAGGDRTDTQYF. CDR3 sequence (DNA): TGCAGCGTAGCAGGGGGTGATCGCACAGATACGCAGTATTTT.

The rearrangement joins TRBV27 to TRBJ2-1, with D tentatively TRBD2 (6 bases). The germline V and J ends were trimmed by 6 bases and 14 bases, with 17 bases remaining between them. Germline V gene sequence: CDR1 MNHEY, CDR2 SMNVEV (reference sequence). The CDR3 is 12 amino acids. CDR3 loop: CASSYRGGPEFF. DNA for the CDR3: TGTGCCAGCAGCTATAGAGGAGGGCCGGAGTTCTTC.

This sequence joins TRBV5-1 and TRBJ2-1, with 13 bases identical to TRBD2. CDR1 SGHRS and CDR2 YFSETQ come from the germline V gene. Trimming cost V 2 bases and J 10 bases; bases outside gene matches: 12. The CDR3 has 17 amino acids. CDR3 bases: TGCGCCAGCAGCTTCCCTCCTAGGACTAGCGGGAGCTTGGAGCAGTTCTTC. Amino acid sequence: CASSFPPRTSGSLEQFF.